These T cell receptor beta chains were read from a single sample in a study of regulatory T cells in long-lasting Graves disease. Using its own MiXCR run on the multiplex PCR reads, TCRdb lists one record per CDR3 protein. This sample has about 360,000 distinct CDR3 sequences, with 16% found just once. These data were likewise used in another study, on T cells in Graves' hyperthyroidism and ophthalmopathy.

The source was peripheral blood mononuclear cells (PBMCs), collected at new diagnosis, from a patient treated with antithyroid drugs. These receptors were obtained from a woman between 18 and 30 years old with Graves disease. Both conserved end residues are part of each CDR3. The order of the fields is clone size, J gene, V gene, D gene, CDR3 length, CDR3 DNA, CDR3 protein. A D gene is named only where the DNA matches it firmly. Clone sizes are given selectively: once, few, many, or a class where the clone is expanded.

many,TRBJ2-5,TRBV5-1,NA,13,TGCGCCAGCAGCGTCGGAGGGGCAGAGACCCAGTACTTC,CASSVGGAETQYF
few,TRBJ2-7,TRBV6-5,TRBD2,15,TGTGCCAGCAGTTCAACCGGGACTAGCCTCTACGAGCAGTACTTC,CASSSTGTSLYEQYF
many,TRBJ2-1,TRBV14,NA,15,TGTGCCAGCAGCCAGCTTCCTAGCTCCTACAATGAGCAGTTCTTC,CASSQLPSSYNEQFF
many,TRBJ2-7,TRBV12-3/TRBV12-4,NA,15,TGTGCCAGCAGTCTGCAAACGGGGGCCGCCCACGAGCAGTACTTC,CASSLQTGAAHEQYF
NA,TRBJ1-1,TRBV29-1,NA,12,TGCAGCGTTGCCACGGTGAACACTGAAGCTTTCTTT,CSVATVNTEAFF
NA,TRBJ2-2,TRBV19,NA,15,TGTGCCAGTATAGGGGGAGGGCTAAACACCGGGGAGCTGTTTTTT,CASIGGGLNTGELFF
NA,TRBJ2-7,TRBV20-1,TRBD2,15,TGCAGTGCCCCCCCCGTTAGCGGGAGCTCCTACGAGCAGTACTTC,CSAPPVSGSSYEQYF
few,TRBJ2-2,TRBV29-1,TRBD1,13,TGCAGCGGCCGGGACAGGGACGCCGGGGAGCTGTTTTTT,CSGRDRDAGELFF
NA,TRBJ1-2,TRBV2,TRBD1,16,TGTGCCAGCAGTGAGACCGGGACAGGGGAAAACTATGGCTACACCTTC,CASSETGTGENYGYTF
few,TRBJ2-7,TRBV29-1,TRBD1,14,TGCAGCGTTGGGGGACAGGGGGGACCCTACGAGCAGTACTTC,CSVGGQGGPYEQYF
many,TRBJ2-1,TRBV13,NA,14,TGTGCCAGCAGACCCGGACGAGCCTACAATGAGCAGTTCTTC,CASRPGRAYNEQFF
few,TRBJ2-7,TRBV3-1,TRBD2,15,TGTGCCAGCAGCCAGCCGGGACTAGCTCTCTACGAGCAGTACTTC,CASSQPGLALYEQYF
many,TRBJ2-5,TRBV2,TRBD1,14,TGTGCCAGCAGCGGGGACAGGGATTGGGAGACCCAGTACTTC,CASSGDRDWETQYF
few,TRBJ2-4,TRBV12-3/TRBV12-4,TRBD1,15,TGTGCCAGCACTCCCCGGAGGGACAGGGCGAACATTCAGTACTTC,CASTPRRDRANIQYF
NA,TRBJ2-7,TRBV5-1,NA,16,TGCGCCAGCAGCGATCCGAGTTGGGCCAGAACCTACGAGCAGTACTTC,CASSDPSWARTYEQYF
few,TRBJ1-1,TRBV9,NA,16,TGTGCCAGCAGCGTCTATCTCGGACAGATGAACACTGAAGCTTTCTTT,CASSVYLGQMNTEAFF
few,TRBJ2-1,TRBV14,TRBD1,18,TGTGCCAGCAGCCCAACCGACCAGACAGGGCGGATCTACAATGAGCAGTTCTTC,CASSPTDQTGRIYNEQFF
many,TRBJ2-1,TRBV5-1,TRBD2,15,TGCGCCAGCAGCTTGGTGAGCGGGGGGAACAATGAGCAGTTCTTC,CASSLVSGGNNEQFF
many,TRBJ2-5,TRBV18,NA,11,TGTGCCAGCTCACCAAAAGAGACCCAGTACTTC,CASSPKETQYF
many,TRBJ2-3,TRBV5-1,TRBD2,16,TGCGCCAGCAGCCGCCTAGCGGGAGGCCTCCCAGATACGCAGTATTTT,CASSRLAGGLPDTQYF
NA,TRBJ1-2,TRBV5-1,NA,19,TGCGCCAGCAGCTTGGCATTCGAGGAATGGGGGCCTTATTACTATGGCTACACCTTC,CASSLAFEEWGPYYYGYTF
NA,TRBJ2-1,TRBV29-1,TRBD2,14,TGCAGCGTTGAAACTAGCGGGGGGTACAATGAGCAGTTCTTC,CSVETSGGYNEQFF
few,TRBJ2-2,TRBV4-2,TRBD2,16,TGTGCCAGCAGCCGCGAGCTAGCGGGAGTTGACGGGGAGCTGTTTTTT,CASSRELAGVDGELFF
many,TRBJ1-2,TRBV11-2,NA,14,TGTGCCAGCAGCCGACAGGTGGGGGACTATGGCTACACCTTC,CASSRQVGDYGYTF
NA,TRBJ2-1,TRBV4-3,TRBD2,15,TGCGCCAGCAGCCATTCTTCTAGCGGATACAATGAGCAGTTCTTC,CASSHSSSGYNEQFF
many,TRBJ2-1,TRBV5-1,TRBD1,16,TGCGCCAGCAGCGGAACGACAGGGGGCAACTACAATGAGCAGTTCTTC,CASSGTTGGNYNEQFF
few,TRBJ2-7,TRBV6-1,NA,15,TGTGCCAGCAGGGGGTTCGGGGTCCGCACCAGAGAGCAGTACTTC,CASRGFGVRTREQYF
many,TRBJ2-1,TRBV6-2/TRBV6-3,NA,13,TGTGCCAGCAAACTGGGGGAGGCAGGGGAGCAGTTCTTC,CASKLGEAGEQFF
many,TRBJ2-5,TRBV10-3,NA,14,TGTGCCATCAGTGAGTCGTCCGCCCAAGAGACCCAGTACTTC,CAISESSAQETQYF
many,TRBJ2-1,TRBV30,TRBD2,15,TGTGCCTGGAGTGTCGGGCTAGCGGGAGTCAATGAGCAGTTCTTC,CAWSVGLAGVNEQFF
many,TRBJ1-2,TRBV9,NA,16,TGTGCCAGCAGCGGGCCGTGGGGGAGGGACGACTATGGCTACACCTTC,CASSGPWGRDDYGYTF
many,TRBJ1-4,TRBV6-1,NA,15,TGTGCCAGCAGTGATGTCGCAGGGAAAAACGAAAAACTGTTTTTT,CASSDVAGKNEKLFF
many,TRBJ1-1,TRBV20-1,NA,13,TGCAGTGCTAGATTAGGATTGAACACTGAAGCTTTCTTT,CSARLGLNTEAFF
many,TRBJ1-5,TRBV6-2/TRBV6-3,TRBD1,19,TGTGCCAGCAGTTACATTATGGGAAGAGGGACAGCCACTGATCAGCCCCAGCATTTT,CASSYIMGRGTATDQPQHF
many,TRBJ1-4,TRBV3-1,NA,16,TGTGCCAGCAGCCAAGTTATTACGGCAACTAATGAAAAACTGTTTTTT,CASSQVITATNEKLFF
many,TRBJ1-1,TRBV28,TRBD1,12,TGTGCCAGCAGTCCCATAAGACAGGGAGCTTTCTTT,CASSPIRQGAFF
many,TRBJ2-1,TRBV28,NA,15,TGTGCCAGCAGGGATCTCGGAGGGCCGGGGAATGAGCAGTTCTTC,CASRDLGGPGNEQFF
many,TRBJ2-2,TRBV12-3/TRBV12-4,NA,12,TGTGCCAGCAGTTTCCACGGCGGGGAGCTGTTTTTT,CASSFHGGELFF
many,TRBJ2-5,TRBV20-1,NA,14,TGCAGTGCTAGAGATTTTCACTCGCAAGAGACCCAGTACTTC,CSARDFHSQETQYF
NA,TRBJ1-5,TRBV7-9,NA,13,TGTGCCAGCAGCAAGGACTGGGATCAGCCCCAGCATTTT,CASSKDWDQPQHF
few,TRBJ1-5,TRBV6-2/TRBV6-3,TRBD1,18,TGTGCCAGCAGACACACAGGGGGGAATTTTATGGGCAATCAGCCCCAGCATTTT,CASRHTGGNFMGNQPQHF
few,TRBJ1-1,TRBV20-1,NA,15,TGCAGTGCTCGTCCGGGCGTAGGGGAGAACACTGAAGCTTTCTTT,CSARPGVGENTEAFF
few,TRBJ2-5,TRBV5-1,TRBD2,16,TGCGCCAGCAGCTTAGCGGGGGGCCACCCCCAAGAGACCCAGTACTTC,CASSLAGGHPQETQYF
many,TRBJ2-7,TRBV4-1,TRBD2,16,TGCGCCAGCAGCCAGTCAGTAGCGGGGGGGCTCGGCGAGCAGTACTTC,CASSQSVAGGLGEQYF
NA,TRBJ2-3,TRBV29-1,TRBD1,15,TGCAGCGTTGTCTCCGGGACAGGATTCACAGATACGCAGTATTTT,CSVVSGTGFTDTQYF
many,TRBJ2-2,TRBV5-1,TRBD1,15,TGCGCCAGCAGCTTGGTCCAGGGGGCGACCGGGGAGCTGTTTTTT,CASSLVQGATGELFF
NA,TRBJ1-2,TRBV28,NA,18,TGTGCCAGCAGAGAGATAGGGTCTTCCGGGGGCATCTCCTATGGCTACACCTTC,CASREIGSSGGISYGYTF
many,TRBJ1-4,TRBV5-1,TRBD1,16,TGCGCCAGCAGCCCCAACTCCGGGACAGGACGTGAAAAACTGTTTTTT,CASSPNSGTGREKLFF